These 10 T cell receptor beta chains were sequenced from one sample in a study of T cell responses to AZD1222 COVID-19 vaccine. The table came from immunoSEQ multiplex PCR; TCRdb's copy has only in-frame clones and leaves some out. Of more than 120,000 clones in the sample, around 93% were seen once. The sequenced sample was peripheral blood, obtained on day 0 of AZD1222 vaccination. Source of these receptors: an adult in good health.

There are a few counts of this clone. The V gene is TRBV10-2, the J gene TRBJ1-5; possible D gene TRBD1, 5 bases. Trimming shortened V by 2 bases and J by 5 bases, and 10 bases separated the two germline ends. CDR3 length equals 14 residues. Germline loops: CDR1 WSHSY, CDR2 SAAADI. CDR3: CASSENGGYQPQHF. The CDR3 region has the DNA TGCGCCAGCAGTGAGAATGGGGGGTATCAGCCCCAGCATTTT.

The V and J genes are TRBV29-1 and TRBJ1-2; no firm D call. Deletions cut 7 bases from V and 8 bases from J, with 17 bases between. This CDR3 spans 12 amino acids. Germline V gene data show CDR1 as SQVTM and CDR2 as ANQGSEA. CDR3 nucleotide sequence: TGCAGCGCCGAACTGGGGAATACGGGCTACACCTTC. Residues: CSAELGNTGYTF.

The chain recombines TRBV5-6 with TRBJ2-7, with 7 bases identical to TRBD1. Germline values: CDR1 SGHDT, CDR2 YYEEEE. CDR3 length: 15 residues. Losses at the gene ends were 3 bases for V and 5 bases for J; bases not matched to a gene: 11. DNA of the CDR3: TGTGCCAGCAGCTGGGGACAGAGGGATACCCACGAGCAGTACTTC. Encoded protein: CASSWGQRDTHEQYF.

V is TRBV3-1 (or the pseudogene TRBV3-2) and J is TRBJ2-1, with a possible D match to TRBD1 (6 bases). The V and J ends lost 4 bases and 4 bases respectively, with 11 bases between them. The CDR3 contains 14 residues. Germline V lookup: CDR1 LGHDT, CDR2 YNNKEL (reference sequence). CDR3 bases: TGTGCCAGCAGCCCAGAAACAGGGTACAATGAGCAGTTCTTC. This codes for CASSPETGYNEQFF.

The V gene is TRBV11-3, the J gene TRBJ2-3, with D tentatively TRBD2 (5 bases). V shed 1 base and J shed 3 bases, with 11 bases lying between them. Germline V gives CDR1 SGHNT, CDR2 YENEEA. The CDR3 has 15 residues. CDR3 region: CASSLGGKPTDTQYF. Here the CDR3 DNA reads TGTGCCAGCAGCTTAGGAGGGAAACCAACAGATACGCAGTATTTT.

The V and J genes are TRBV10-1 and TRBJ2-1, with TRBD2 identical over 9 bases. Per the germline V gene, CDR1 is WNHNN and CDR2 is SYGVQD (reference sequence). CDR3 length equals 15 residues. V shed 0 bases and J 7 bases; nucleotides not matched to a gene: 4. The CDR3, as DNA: TGCGCCAGCAGTGAGTCAGGCGGGGGGGCAAATGAGCAGTTCTTC. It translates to CASSESGGGANEQFF.

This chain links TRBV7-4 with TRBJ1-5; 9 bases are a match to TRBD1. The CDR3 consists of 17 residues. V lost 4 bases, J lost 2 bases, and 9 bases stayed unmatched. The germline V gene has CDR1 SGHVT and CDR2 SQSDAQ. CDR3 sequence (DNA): TGTGCCAGCAGCTCACAGGGGGCTCGTACTGGCAATCAGCCCCAGCATTTT. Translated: CASSSQGARTGNQPQHF.

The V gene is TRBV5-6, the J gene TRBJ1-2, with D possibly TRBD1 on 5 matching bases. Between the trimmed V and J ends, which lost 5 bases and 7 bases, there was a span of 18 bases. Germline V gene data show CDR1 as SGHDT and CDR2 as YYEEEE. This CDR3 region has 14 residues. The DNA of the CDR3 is TGTGCCAGCAGTAAGGGACGGCCGAGTAGTGGCTACACCTTC. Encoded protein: CASSKGRPSSGYTF.

CDR3 loop: CASSVAPGSLGNTIYF. CDR3 bases: TGTGCCAGCAGCGTAGCCCCGGGGTCGCTGGGAAACACCATATATTTT. This chain connects TRBV9 to TRBJ1-3; D uncertain. The CDR3 is 16 residues long. The germline V and J ends were trimmed by 0 bases and 4 bases, with 14 bases remaining between them. Per germline, CDR1 SGDLS and CDR2 YYNGEE.

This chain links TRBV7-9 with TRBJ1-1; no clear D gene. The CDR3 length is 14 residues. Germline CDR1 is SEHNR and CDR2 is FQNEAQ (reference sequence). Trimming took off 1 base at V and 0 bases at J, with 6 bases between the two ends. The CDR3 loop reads CASSLGRMNTEAFF. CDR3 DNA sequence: TGTGCCAGCAGCTTAGGCCGAATGAACACTGAAGCTTTCTTT. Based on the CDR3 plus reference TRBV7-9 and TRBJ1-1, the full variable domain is DTGVSQNPRHKITKRGQNVTFRCDPISEHNRLYWYRQTLGQGPEFLTYFQNEAQLEKSRLLSDRFSAERPKGSFSTLEIQRTEQGDSAMYLCASSLGRMNTEAFFGQGTRLTVV.